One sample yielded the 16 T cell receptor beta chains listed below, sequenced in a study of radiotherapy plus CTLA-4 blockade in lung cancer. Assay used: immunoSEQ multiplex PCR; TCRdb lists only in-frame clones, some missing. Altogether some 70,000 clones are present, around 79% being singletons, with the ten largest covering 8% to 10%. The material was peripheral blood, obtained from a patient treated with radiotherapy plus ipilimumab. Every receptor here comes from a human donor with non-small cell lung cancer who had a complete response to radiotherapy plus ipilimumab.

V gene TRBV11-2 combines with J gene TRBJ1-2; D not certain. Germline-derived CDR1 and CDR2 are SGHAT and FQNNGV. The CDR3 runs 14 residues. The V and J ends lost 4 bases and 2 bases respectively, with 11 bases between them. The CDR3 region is CASSSNTVNYGYTF. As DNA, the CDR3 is TGTGCCAGCAGCTCAAATACAGTAAACTATGGCTACACCTTC.

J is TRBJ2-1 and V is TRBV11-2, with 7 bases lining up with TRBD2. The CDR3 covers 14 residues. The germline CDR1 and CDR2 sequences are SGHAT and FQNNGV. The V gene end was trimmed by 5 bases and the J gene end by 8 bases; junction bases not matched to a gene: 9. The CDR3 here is CASSQQRRGYEQFF. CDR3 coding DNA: TGTGCCAGCAGCCAACAGAGGCGGGGGTATGAGCAGTTCTTC.

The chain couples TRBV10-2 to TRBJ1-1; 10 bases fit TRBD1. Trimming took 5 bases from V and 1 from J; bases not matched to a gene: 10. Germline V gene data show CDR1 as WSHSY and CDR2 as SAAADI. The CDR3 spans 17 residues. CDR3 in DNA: TGCGCCAGCAGTCCGATGGGACAGGGGACCGGGAACACTGAAGCTTTCTTT. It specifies CASSPMGQGTGNTEAFF.

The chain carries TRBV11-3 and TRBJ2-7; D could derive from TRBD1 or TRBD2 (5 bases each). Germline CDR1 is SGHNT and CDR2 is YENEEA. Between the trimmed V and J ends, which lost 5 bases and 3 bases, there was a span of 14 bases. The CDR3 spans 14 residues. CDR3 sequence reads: CASSRGDGDYEQYV. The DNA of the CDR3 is TGTGCCAGCAGCAGAGGGGACGGGGACTACGAGCAGTACGTC.

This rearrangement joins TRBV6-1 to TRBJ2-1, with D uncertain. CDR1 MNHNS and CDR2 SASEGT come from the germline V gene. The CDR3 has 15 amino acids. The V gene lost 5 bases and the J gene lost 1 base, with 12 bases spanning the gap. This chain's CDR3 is CASSPSGSSYNEQFF. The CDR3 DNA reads TGTGCCAGCAGTCCGTCCGGGTCATCCTACAATGAGCAGTTCTTC.

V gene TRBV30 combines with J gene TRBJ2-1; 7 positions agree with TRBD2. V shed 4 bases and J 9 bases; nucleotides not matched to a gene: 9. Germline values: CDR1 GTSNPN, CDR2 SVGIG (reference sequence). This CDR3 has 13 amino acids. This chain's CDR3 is CAWTGYSGGEQFF. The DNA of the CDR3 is TGTGCCTGGACAGGGTATTCGGGGGGTGAGCAGTTCTTC.

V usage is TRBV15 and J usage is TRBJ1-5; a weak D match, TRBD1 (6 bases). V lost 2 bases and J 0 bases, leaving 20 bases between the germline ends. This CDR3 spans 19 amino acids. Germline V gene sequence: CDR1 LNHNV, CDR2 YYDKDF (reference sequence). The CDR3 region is CATSRRGAGPMYSNQPQHF. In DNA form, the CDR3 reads TGTGCCACCAGCAGACGGGGGGCCGGGCCAATGTATAGCAATCAGCCCCAGCATTTT.

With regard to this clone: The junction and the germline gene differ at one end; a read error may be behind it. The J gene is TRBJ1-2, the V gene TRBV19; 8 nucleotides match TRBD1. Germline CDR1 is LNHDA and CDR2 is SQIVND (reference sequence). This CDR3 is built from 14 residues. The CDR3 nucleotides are TGTGCCAGTAGGGACCGGGACAGGAACTATGGCTGCACCTTC. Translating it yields CASRDRDRNYGCTF. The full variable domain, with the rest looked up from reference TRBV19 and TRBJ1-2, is DGGITQSPKYLFRKEGQNVTLSCEQNLNHDAMYWYRQDPGQGLRLIYYSQIVNDFQKGDIAEGYSVSREKKESFPLTVTSAQKNPTAFYLCASRDRDRNYGCTFGSGTRLTVV.

This CDR3 is CSARTQETQYF. DNA of the CDR3: TGCAGTGCTAGGACCCAAGAGACCCAGTACTTC. This chain joins TRBV20-1 and TRBJ2-5; D not resolved. V was shortened by 3 bases and J by 1 base, with 3 bases between the two germline ends. The CDR3 has 11 residues. Germline loops: CDR1 DFQATT, CDR2 SNEGSKA (reference sequence).

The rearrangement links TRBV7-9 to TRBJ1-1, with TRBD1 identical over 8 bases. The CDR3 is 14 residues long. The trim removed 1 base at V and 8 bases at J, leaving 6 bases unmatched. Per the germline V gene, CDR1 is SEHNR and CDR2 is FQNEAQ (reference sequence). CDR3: CASSLVSGGSEAFF. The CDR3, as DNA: TGTGCCAGCAGCTTAGTATCAGGGGGCAGCGAAGCTTTCTTT.

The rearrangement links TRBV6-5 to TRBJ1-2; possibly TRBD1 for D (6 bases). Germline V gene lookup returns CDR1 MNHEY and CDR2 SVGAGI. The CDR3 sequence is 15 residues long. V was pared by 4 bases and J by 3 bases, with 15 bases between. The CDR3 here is CASSSHDRFDYGYTF. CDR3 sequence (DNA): TGTGCCAGCAGTTCTCACGACAGGTTCGACTATGGCTACACCTTC.

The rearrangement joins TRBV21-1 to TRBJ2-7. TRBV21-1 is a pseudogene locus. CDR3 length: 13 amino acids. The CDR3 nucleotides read TGTGCCAGCAGCAAAGAGGGGGGTCACGAGCAGTACGTC. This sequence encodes CASSKEGGHEQYV.

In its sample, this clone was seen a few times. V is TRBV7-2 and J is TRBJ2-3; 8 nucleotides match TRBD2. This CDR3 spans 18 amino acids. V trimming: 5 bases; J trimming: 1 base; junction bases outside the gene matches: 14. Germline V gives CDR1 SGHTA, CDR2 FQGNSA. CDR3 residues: CASSPRGSGRVGTDTQYF. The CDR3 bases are TGTGCCAGCAGCCCGAGGGGCAGCGGGAGAGTGGGCACAGATACGCAGTATTTT.

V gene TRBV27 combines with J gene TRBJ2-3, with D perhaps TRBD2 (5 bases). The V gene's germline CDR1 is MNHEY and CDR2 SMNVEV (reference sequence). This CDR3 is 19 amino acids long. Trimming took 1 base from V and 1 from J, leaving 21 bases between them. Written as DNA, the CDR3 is TGTGCCAGCAGTTTATTACGAACAACATCGGACTGGGGCACAGATACGCAGTATTTT. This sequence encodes CASSLLRTTSDWGTDTQYF.

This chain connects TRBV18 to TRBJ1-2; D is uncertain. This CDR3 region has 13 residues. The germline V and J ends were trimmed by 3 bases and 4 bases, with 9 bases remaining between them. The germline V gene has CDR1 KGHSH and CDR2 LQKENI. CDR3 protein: CASSPGNSYGYTF. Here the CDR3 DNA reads TGTGCCAGCTCACCGGGAAACAGCTATGGCTACACCTTC.

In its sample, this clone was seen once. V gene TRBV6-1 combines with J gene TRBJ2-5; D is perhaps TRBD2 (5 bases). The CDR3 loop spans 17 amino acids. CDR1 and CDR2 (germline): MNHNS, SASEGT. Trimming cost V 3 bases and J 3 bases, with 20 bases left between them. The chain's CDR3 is CASSERAGYRMEETQYF. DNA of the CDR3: TGTGCCAGCAGTGAGCGGGCTGGTTACAGAATGGAAGAGACCCAGTACTTC.